Described below is a single T cell receptor (beta chain) sequence and its context. This clonotype was seen at least ten times. Its recognized antigen is unknown. No much larger clone exists at a distance of one base, and base qualities are not known. The time point label for this specimen denotes: newly diagnosed GD, antithyroid drugs for less than 3 months. For both TCR sequencing and RNA sequencing, RNA was extracted from PBMCs using TRIzol. The diagnosis of Graves' disease was made according to American Thyroid Association guidelines. Recruitment of patients was carried out at an endocrinology department in Xi'an, China. From each patient, around 9 milliliters of peripheral blood was collected into an EDTA anticoagulant tube. Ficoll Paque Plus density gradient separation was used to isolate PBMCs, and no further T cell sorting was done. An Agilent 2100 Bioanalyzer and agarose gel were used to check RNA quality, and a NanoDrop 2000 was used to measure RNA concentration.

The library was generated by multiplex PCR. The data were produced on an Illumina HiSeq 4000. CDR3 regions were amplified by Arm-PCR with iRepertoire HTBI primers to construct TCR beta libraries. Gel purification was performed on PCR products prior to sequencing. On the study's bioinformatics: A total of 62 TRBV and some 15 TRBJ segments were identified across samples and were used for gene usage analysis of CDR3 amino acid clonotypes. Filtered high-quality paired reads were merged into contigs using COPE and FqMerger. Contigs were aligned with BLAST to IMGT TRBV, TRBD and TRBJ reference genes, and CDR3 was defined per IMGT. Clonotypes above 0.1% frequency were classified as highly expanded clones. Repertoire diversity was measured by Shannon entropy, and V-J evenness by the Gini coefficient. A clonotype was considered public if more than one individual shared it. TCRdb ran its own pipeline on the public reads, namely fastp trimming at Q25 and MiXCR clone calling, and kept in-frame beta chains. Rows merge per CDR3 protein into single entries with the most common DNA and genes. What appears here as the V and J calls and clone size reflects TCRdb's work, not the paper's. This sample gives roughly 350,000 distinct CDR3 sequences in total; 15% to 20% of them show up just once. The biggest ten clones account for about 27% of the sample.

These data originate in a study of regulatory T cells in long-lasting Graves disease (dated by TCRdb to the early 2020s). About the full investigation: Antithyroid drugs had been taken for less than 3 months by newly diagnosed Graves' disease patients. Patients with persistent Graves' disease were compared with patients with newly diagnosed Graves' disease using TCR sequencing and RNA sequencing of peripheral blood. The study was registered as a clinical trial and conducted in China. A total of about 35 samples underwent TCR sequencing, from about 13 patients with persistent Graves' disease and 20 or so patients with newly diagnosed Graves' disease.

Findings and caveats that apply to the study as a whole: Because the primary lesion, thyroid tissue, could not be accessed, the study looked at peripheral blood alone. Lower TCR Shannon entropy and fewer highly expanded clones were observed in persistent Graves' disease patients than in newly diagnosed patients, which suggested clonal expansion. Preferential use of TRBV28, TRBJ1-2 and TRBJ2-5 was observed in persistent disease, whereas TRBV20-1 and TRBJ2-1 were favored in newly diagnosed disease. More public clonotypes were shared among persistent patients (under 3,000) than among newly diagnosed patients (just under 1,000). The authors acknowledged the small sample size as a limitation that may reduce accuracy. Sequencing and analysis were limited to the TCR beta chain.

The CDR3, from cysteine to phenylalanine, totals 14 residues. The CDR3 DNA has 42 bases and is translated from base 1. From the germline V gene, CDR1 is KGHSH and CDR2 is LQKENI. Between the V and J ends, shortened by 0 bases and 6 bases respectively, the junction contains 8 bases. The sample also formed part of further work on T cells in Graves' hyperthyroidism and ophthalmopathy. As that second study puts it: Stable Graves' hyperthyroidism was defined as no progression to ophthalmopathy during 18 months of follow-up. Hyperthyroidism patients were newly diagnosed, had a disease duration of under 2 months, and were aged 18 to 65 years. Patients with uncontrolled infections, other autoimmune diseases, pregnancy or lactation were excluded. Diagnoses relied on clinical symptoms, serum thyroxine and TRAb, thyroid ultrasound and orbital computed tomography. The TCR CDR3 was subjected to a first round of RT-PCR using the HTBI primer set and the Qiagen OneStep RT-PCR kit. Blood samples also contained most of the expanded thyroid clonotypes (frequency above 0.001), which suggests that blood repertoires may reflect thyroid immune responses. A 13 V-J signature model separated ophthalmopathy from stable hyperthyroidism, with over 85% sensitivity and 81% to 82% specificity in cross-validation and 80%/75% in testing. In validation, the model predicted progression to ophthalmopathy with approximately 70% sensitivity and 72% to 75% specificity, a median of 6.5 months before onset. TCR V-J signatures able to tell the groups apart were searched for in a discovery cohort of 95 to 100 patients, of whom under 45 had Graves' ophthalmopathy and roughly 57 had stable Graves' hyperthyroidism. Prospective prediction of ophthalmopathy was tested in an independent validation cohort of some 19 hyperthyroidism patients and 15 to 17 patients who later progressed to ophthalmopathy. The 75 to 100 discovery patients were randomly split 7:3 into training and test sets. In about 6 Graves' hyperthyroidism patients, the study also compared T-cell repertoires from thyroid tissue with T-cell repertoires from blood. After sampling, hyperthyroidism patients received methimazole starting at 30 mg daily, and ophthalmopathy patients received high-dose intravenous methylprednisolone. Libraries were constructed in a second round of multiplex PCR, after which size selection and purification were carried out. Paired-end sequencing of the libraries was performed with 100 bp reads on an Illumina HiSeq2000. SOAPnuke was used to process the raw data, removing reads that contained adapters or uncalled bases, had a mean Phred below 15, or lacked an exact match to the constant primer or identifier. High-quality paired reads were merged using COPE v1.2.5, and each unique nucleotide sequence was defined as a clonotype. MiTCR v1.1 was used to align the clonotypes against IMGT TRBV, TRBD and TRBJ reference segments. The analysis included only V-J combinations with a frequency above 0.0001, which together covered 99% to 99.2% of the repertoires. A TCS score was defined as the ratio between F50 (clonal expansion) and ExV (chaos), using BLOSUM62-based TCRdist between CDR3 peptides within each V-J. Welch's t-statistics and random forest reduced 500 to 550 V-J features to 10 to 15, which were used in a naive Bayes classifier (R e1071). Sample size was not statistically predetermined, and blinding of investigators to group allocation was not performed. According to the paper, TCR Vbeta CDR3 sequencing was carried out on some 130 peripheral blood samples, which came from approximately 43 ophthalmopathy, around 74 hyperthyroidism and approximately 17 progressor patients.

The sample here was peripheral blood mononuclear cells (PBMCs), taken at new diagnosis, from a patient treated with antithyroid drugs. The origin of this receptor is a man aged 40-49 years with Graves disease. Donor details come from another sample of the same person, matched by shared clones. In this chain, TRBV18 is recombined with TRBJ2-2; a weak D assignment points to TRBD2 (5 bases agree). The sequence in DNA is TGTGCCAGCTCACCACCCGCTAGCCCCGGGGAGCTGTTTTTT. It translates to CASSPPASPGELFF.